This TCR beta chain was recorded in a study of persistence of HIV-infected CD4 T cells (dated by TCRdb to 2018 to 2020). In the study overall: CMV- and HIV-1 Gag-responding CD4+ T cells were isolated from ART-treated individuals so that antigen-driven clonal expansion of HIV-1-infected cells could be examined. Participants had been on suppressive ART for a median of around eight years. Apart from two participants who underwent leukapheresis at a single time point, peripheral blood samples of up to roughly 180 mL were collected from participants at multiple time points. TCRbeta sequencing assessed the clonality of all cells in each sorted population, while proviral sequencing assessed the clonality of infected cells. For the TCR cluster analysis across participants, about 8 participants were included for CMV and more than five participants for Gag. Overall study outcomes, separate from this receptor: Significantly lower TCRbeta richness was observed in CMV- and Gag-responding cells than in anti-CD3/anti-CD28-responding cells, and higher oligoclonality was observed in CMV-responding cells than in CD3/CD28-stimulated and Gag-responding cells. Bulk TCR analyses could not be limited to the rare CMV-responding cells that actually contained HIV-1 proviruses. Antigen-responding cells were enriched for expanded CDR3beta sequences that were degenerate, which suggests that CD4+ responses to CMV and Gag underwent convergent selection. Only a small number of individuals took part in the study, and the range of antigens tested was limited. A correlation was observed between TCR oligoclonality and proviral oligoclonality within the same sorted populations.

What this sample's treatment or condition label stands for: suppressive antiretroviral therapy. A pool of overlapping 15-mer peptides from HIV-1 Gag, at around 1 ug per peptide per mL, was used to stimulate the cells. Memory populations depleted of antigen-responding cells were obtained by sorting nonresponding CD40L-negative CD69-negative CD45RO-high memory CD4+ T cells. HIV-1-infected adults in whom suppressive ART had been started during chronic infection were enrolled as participants. For at least 4 years, participants had undetectable plasma HIV-1 RNA, below 50 copies/mL. To be included, a participant needed positive CMV serology and a CD4+ T cell count above 400 cells/uL. Before stimulation, PBMCs were isolated using density centrifugation and then depleted of CD8+ T cells. For around 19 hours, the CD8-depleted PBMCs were stimulated with anti-CD28/CD49d costimulation, a CD40-blocking antibody, and enfuvirtide to prevent new infections. Cells were sorted on a Beckman Coulter MoFlo Legacy or XDP sorter, with propidium iodide excluding dead cells. Genomic DNA was extracted with the QIAamp DNA Mini Kit for samples above one million cells, otherwise with the Quick-DNA Microprep Kit.

The immunoSEQ hsTCRB assay version 4 in survey mode was used to sequence TCRbeta repertoires from genomic DNA. For TCRbeta sequencing, genomic DNA was diluted to around 10 ng/uL, with up to 1 ug used per sample. Per the source publication's procedure: Analysis of the TCRbeta data was done in ImmunoSeq Analyzer 3.0, and diversity was computed on productive nucleotide rearrangements. Using the Immunarch R package, lower-bound TCR diversity was estimated with the improved Chao index and clonality was estimated with the Gini coefficient. When different nucleotide rearrangements encoded the same CDR3beta amino acid sequence, each rearrangement was treated as a distinct clonotype. Differential abundance analysis found TCRbeta sequences that were significantly enriched in antigen-responding cells compared with anti-CD3/anti-CD28-activated cells. Using predicted peptide-MHC specificity as the basis, GLIPH2 grouped TCRs into clusters, both for each participant individually and for the merged data sets that combined participants. Imported from immuneACCESS, the table was reduced by TCRdb to in-frame sequences with V and J called. These copies leave out some clones; in studies compared against another copy, an unresolved V gene accounts for under half, and the cause of the remainder is not known. The V and J calls and clone size were taken over from that table, and D and trimming were inferred from the DNA. Counted in this sample were around 35,000 clones; around 86% of them appeared once. The ten largest clones add up to roughly 0.97% of the sample.

Note on this clone: Its cognate antigen has yet to be identified. No much larger clone is present one base from it, and per-base qualities are unavailable.

The junction shows trimming of 6 bases on V and 7 bases on J, and the gene matches do not reach 18 bases of it. As encoded in the germline V gene (reference sequence), CDR1 is MNHEY while CDR2 is SMNVEV. The CDR3 runs 18 amino acids, cysteine and phenylalanine included. The sequence is cut down to CDR3 DNA, 54 bases in frame from base 1. The sequenced sample was cultured CD4+ T cells from PBMCs, obtained from a patient who received antiretroviral therapy. The sample's cell subset or site label, in plain terms: CD40L-CD69- CD45RO-high memory CD4 T cells not responding to Gag peptides. The sequence is built from TRBV27 and TRBJ1-2, and TRBD1 aligns with 12 junction nucleotides. The sequence was collected from an adult with HIV. The donor label of this sample is uncertain. The CDR3 here reads CASSRTGTGGAASSGYTF. The nucleotide sequence reads TGTGCCAGCAGCCGAACCGGGACAGGGGGCGCCGCTTCCTCTGGCTACACCTTC.